This T cell receptor (beta chain) emerged from a study of OX40 agonist ivuxolimab in advanced cancers. Here immunoSEQ multiplex PCR was the method, and the copy in TCRdb shows in-frame clones only, minus some. The sample lists 50,000 to 70,000 clones, around four fifths occurring once. Trimming took 2 bases from V and 0 from J, leaving 10 bases between them. This CDR3 contains 16 residues. CDR1 is LNHNV, CDR2 YYDKDF, per germline (reference sequence). The input for sequencing was CD4+ or CD8+ T cells sorted from blood, taken in a trial of the OX40 agonist ivuxolimab. The clonotype comes from an adult with an advanced solid tumor such as melanoma, head and neck, liver or kidney cancer. This rearrangement joins TRBV15 to TRBJ1-4; tentatively, D is TRBD1 (5 bases). The CDR3 nucleotides are TGTGCCACCAGCAGACACGACAGCGCAACTAATGAAAAACTGTTTTTT. Amino acids: CATSRHDSATNEKLFF.